This entry lists 26 T cell receptor beta chains sequenced from one sample in a study of OX40 agonist ivuxolimab in advanced cancers. Assay: immunoSEQ multiplex PCR; the TCRdb copy retains only in-frame clones and omits some. Among around 82,000 clones listed, 80% to 90% were seen once. The sample consisted of CD4+ or CD8+ T cells sorted from blood, taken in a trial of the OX40 agonist ivuxolimab. All receptors derive from an adult with an advanced solid tumor such as melanoma, head and neck, liver or kidney cancer.

This chain joins TRBV11-2 and TRBJ2-3; 7 bases agree with TRBD2. After removal of 8 bases from V and 6 bases from J, the junction contained 11 bases not matched to a gene. The CDR3 has 14 amino acids. CDR1 and CDR2 (germline): SGHAT, FQNNGV. The CDR3 sequence: CASGRGLGSDTQYF. The CDR3, as DNA: TGTGCCAGCGGGAGAGGACTAGGTTCCGATACGCAGTATTTT.

In this sample, this clone turned up once. This chain joins TRBV10-1 and TRBJ2-1, with unresolved D. Germline CDR1 is WNHNN and CDR2 is SYGVQD (reference sequence). This CDR3 region has 13 residues. The V and J ends lost 8 bases and 3 bases respectively, with 11 bases between them. DNA for the CDR3: TGCGCCAGCGGACCCTCCCGCTACAATGAGCAGTTCTTC. As protein: CASGPSRYNEQFF.

The V call is TRBV19, the J call TRBJ2-1; D is possibly TRBD1 or TRBD2 (6 bases each). Per the germline V gene, CDR1 is LNHDA and CDR2 is SQIVND (reference sequence). V dropped 2 bases and J dropped 9 bases, with 14 bases sitting between them. CDR3 length: 14 residues. The CDR3 DNA reads TGTGCCAGTAGTATAATGAGAGGAGGGGGTGAGCAGTTCTTC. Translating gives CASSIMRGGGEQFF. Supplemented by reference TRBV19 and TRBJ2-1, the full variable domain reads DGGITQSPKYLFRKEGQNVTLSCEQNLNHDAMYWYRQDPGQGLRLIYYSQIVNDFQKGDIAEGYSVSREKKESFPLTVTSAQKNPTAFYLCASSIMRGGGEQFFGPGTRLTVL.

The chain carries TRBV11-2 and TRBJ2-7; TRBD1 is a possible D gene (5 bases). The CDR3 has 13 residues. V was trimmed by 1 base and J by 6 bases, leaving 10 bases between them. In germline, CDR1 is SGHAT, CDR2 FQNNGV. The CDR3 spells CASSLARGSEQYF. In DNA form, the CDR3 reads TGTGCCAGCAGCTTAGCTAGGGGAAGCGAGCAGTACTTC.

The chain combines TRBV29-1 with TRBJ2-7; TRBD2 is a possible D gene (6 bases). V lost 3 bases, J lost 1 base, and 10 bases lay in between. The germline CDR1 and CDR2 sequences are SQVTM and ANQGSEA. The CDR3 is 13 amino acids. The DNA for the CDR3 is TGCAGCGTTGATTCGGGACTTTCCTACGAGCAGTACTTC. This translates into CSVDSGLSYEQYF.

This chain joins TRBV6-4 and TRBJ2-7, with 15 bases matching TRBD2. Trimming cost V 7 bases and J 2 bases; bases outside gene matches: 12. The CDR3 sequence is 18 residues long. CDR1 and CDR2 (germline): MRHNA, SNTAGT. This CDR3 reads CASKTGTSGRYLPYEQYF. The CDR3 region has the DNA TGTGCCAGCAAGACAGGGACTAGCGGGAGGTACCTGCCCTACGAGCAGTACTTC.

The V call is TRBV23-1, the J call TRBJ2-7; possibly TRBD1 for D (6 bases). TRBV23-1 is labeled an ORF, and its function is uncertain. The CDR3 spans 13 residues. V lost 4 bases, J lost 3 bases, and 10 bases lay in between. The CDR3 region is CASSLGQCYEQYF. CDR3 bases: TGCGCCAGCAGTCTAGGACAGTGCTACGAGCAGTACTTC.

The gene calls are TRBV6-1 and TRBJ2-3; 13 bases agree with TRBD2. The CDR3 loop spans 16 amino acids. Trimming cost V 4 bases and J 6 bases; bases outside gene matches: 7. Germline values: CDR1 MNHNS, CDR2 SASEGT. The CDR3 bases are TGTGCCAGCAGTGCACTAGCGGGAGGGGGAGGGGATACGCAGTATTTT. It is translated as CASSALAGGGGDTQYF.

The V gene is TRBV18, the J gene TRBJ1-1; D gene ambiguous. Trimming cost V 3 bases and J 2 bases, with 10 bases left between them. CDR3 length equals 14 residues. Germline assignment: CDR1 KGHSH and CDR2 LQKENI. The CDR3 sequence is CASSPGQLNTEAFF. CDR3 DNA: TGTGCCAGCTCACCCGGGCAGTTAAACACTGAAGCTTTCTTT.

Concerning this clone itself: Other nucleotide sequences from this sample produce the same CDR3. The J gene is TRBJ2-2, the V gene TRBV5-1; D gene uncertain. The germline CDR1 and CDR2 sequences are SGHRS and YFSETQ. Between the trimmed V and J ends, which lost 4 bases and 2 bases, there was a span of 6 bases. CDR3 size: 13 residues. The CDR3 is CASSLDNTGELFF. The CDR3 DNA reads as TGCGCCAGCAGCCTCGATAACACCGGGGAGCTGTTTTTT. Using reference TRBV5-1 and TRBJ2-2 for the parts outside the CDR3, the full variable domain is KAGVTQTPRYLIKTRGQQVTLSCSPISGHRSVSWYQQTPGQGLQFLFEYFSETQRNKGNFPGRFSGRQFSNSRSEMNVSTLELGDSALYLCASSLDNTGELFFGEGSRLTVL.

V gene TRBV19 combines with J gene TRBJ2-5; TRBD1 or TRBD2 may be the D gene (6 bases each). Trimming stripped 5 bases from V and 4 bases from J, with 17 bases between. CDR1 LNHDA and CDR2 SQIVND come from the germline V gene (reference sequence). The CDR3 loop spans 15 amino acids. The CDR3 here is CASSLRGQNSETQYF. The CDR3 nucleotides are TGTGCCAGTAGTCTCCGGGGGCAGAACTCAGAGACCCAGTACTTC.

V is TRBV5-8 and J is TRBJ1-1; 9 positions agree with TRBD1. The CDR3 is made up of 15 amino acids. V lost 5 bases, J lost 4 bases, and 9 bases stayed unmatched. The germline gives CDR1 SGHTS, CDR2 YDEGEE. The CDR3 spells CASRETGGRGTEAFF. The CDR3 DNA follows: TGTGCCAGCAGAGAGACAGGGGGGCGAGGCACTGAAGCTTTCTTT.

The chain couples TRBV7-8 to TRBJ1-1, with D unresolved. The CDR3 runs to 13 residues. In germline, CDR1 is SGHVS, CDR2 FQNEAQ. V shed 5 bases and J shed 5 bases, with 12 bases lying between them. CDR3 nucleotide sequence: TGTGCCAGCAGCCGTATTTCAGGAACTGAAGCTTTCTTT. Translating gives CASSRISGTEAFF.

The chain recombines TRBV7-8 with TRBJ2-7, with 8 nucleotides matching TRBD1. CDR1 is SGHVS, CDR2 FQNEAQ, per germline. The CDR3 spans 14 residues. V trimming: 1 base; J trimming: 7 bases; junction bases outside the gene matches: 6. DNA of the CDR3: TGTGCCAGCAGCTTAGTTCAGGGGGCGAGAGAGCAGTACTTC. Translated, it gives CASSLVQGAREQYF.

The V gene is TRBV28, the J gene TRBJ2-7, with D possibly TRBD2 on 5 matching bases. Germline lookup yields CDR1 MDHEN and CDR2 SYDVKM. The CDR3 runs to 13 residues. Between the trimmed V and J ends, which lost 6 bases and 3 bases, there was a span of 12 bases. CDR3 DNA: TGTGCCAGCAGCTGGAGCGGAGGCTACGAGCAGTACTTC. This codes for CASSWSGGYEQYF.

This clone occurred once. The chain uses TRBV7-2 and TRBJ1-5; TRBD1 might be the D (6 bases). The germline gives CDR1 SGHTA, CDR2 FQGNSA. The CDR3 consists of 15 residues. V was shortened by 0 bases and J by 3 bases, with 9 bases between the two germline ends. This CDR3 is CASSLAGQINQPQHF. CDR3 bases: TGTGCCAGCAGCTTAGCCGGACAGATCAATCAGCCCCAGCATTTT.

The J gene is TRBJ2-1, the V gene TRBV30, with D perhaps TRBD2 (6 bases). Germline CDR1 reads GTSNPN; CDR2 reads SVGIG (reference sequence). Trimming stripped 2 bases from V and 5 bases from J, with 13 bases between. The CDR3 runs 14 residues. CDR3 DNA sequence: TGTGCCTGGAGTCGGGACTTTATGGACAATGAGCAGTTCTTC. It is translated as CAWSRDFMDNEQFF.

The sample holds a few counts of this clone. The chain joins TRBV6-5 to TRBJ1-5; TRBD1 agrees at 8 bases. Germline CDR1 reads MNHEY; CDR2 reads SVGAGI. Losses at the gene ends were 4 bases for V and 1 base for J; bases not matched to a gene: 0. This CDR3 contains 14 residues. CDR3 amino acids: CASSWDRSNQPQHF. In DNA, the CDR3 is TGTGCCAGCAGTTGGGACAGGAGCAATCAGCCCCAGCATTTT.

The chain is built from TRBV18 and TRBJ1-6; TRBD1 is a possible D gene (6 bases). CDR1 is KGHSH and CDR2 is LQKENI in the germline V gene. This CDR3 is built from 15 residues. V was pared by 4 bases and J by 7 bases, with 14 bases between. The CDR3 DNA sequence: TGTGCCAGCTCACTAAACAACAGGGTAAATTCACCCCTCCACTTT. Its protein product is CASSLNNRVNSPLHF.

The V call is TRBV6-5, the J call TRBJ1-6; D is perhaps TRBD1 (5 bases). Looked up from germline, CDR1 is MNHEY and CDR2 is SVGAGI. V dropped 7 bases and J dropped 10 bases, with 17 bases sitting between them. This CDR3 is 14 amino acids long. Here the CDR3 DNA reads TGTGCCAGCACCCCGGGGGGGACGCCCTCACCCCTCCACTTT. Translating gives CASTPGGTPSPLHF.

The V call is TRBV28, the J call TRBJ2-1; TRBD2 agrees at 12 bases. CDR1 is MDHEN and CDR2 is SYDVKM in the germline V gene. The CDR3 extends over 16 amino acids. V lost 4 bases to trimming and J lost 6 bases; unmatched junction nucleotides: 7. The CDR3 DNA follows: TGTGCCAGCAGTTCTGTCGGGACTAGCGGGCGCAATGAGCAGTTCTTC. Translated, it gives CASSSVGTSGRNEQFF.

This clone was seen ten or more times. The V call is TRBV20-1, the J call TRBJ2-5, with 7 bases lining up with TRBD2. Germline loops: CDR1 DFQATT, CDR2 SNEGSKA (reference sequence). V was clipped by 4 bases and J by 5 bases; unmatched bases: 1. This CDR3 comprises 11 residues. CDR3 amino acids: CSATGGETQYF. The DNA of the CDR3 is TGCAGTGCTACCGGGGGGGAGACCCAGTACTTC.

This clone is a singleton in its sample. The rearrangement links TRBV27 to TRBJ2-3; 7 bases align to TRBD2. Germline V gives CDR1 MNHEY, CDR2 SMNVEV (reference sequence). The CDR3 spans 15 residues. V dropped 6 bases and J dropped 1; count of bases not matched to a gene: 7. The CDR3 bases are TGTGCCAGCAGATGGGGGGGGAGAGGCACAGATACGCAGTATTTT. Translated: CASRWGGRGTDTQYF.

This clone was picked up a small number of times. The rearrangement joins TRBV7-8 to TRBJ2-2, with no clear D. In germline, CDR1 is SGHVS, CDR2 FQNEAQ. Trimming removed 8 bases from V and 8 bases from J, with 21 bases in between. The CDR3 covers 15 residues. The CDR3 nucleotides are TGTGCCAGCGGAGTCGGGCGGCTGCTGTTAGGGGAGCTGTTTTTT. This sequence encodes CASGVGRLLLGELFF.

This clone was recorded a few times. At one of its ends the junction is not consistent with the germline gene, which may arise from a read error. The identical CDR3 is also encoded by other nucleotide sequences in the sample. This sequence joins TRBV6-5 and TRBJ2-3; D unclear. CDR1 and CDR2 (germline): MNHEY, SVGAGI. The CDR3 length is 11 residues. CDR3 loop: CASSSRDTQYF. The DNA for the CDR3 is TGTGCCAGCAGTAGCAGAGATACGCAGTATTTT.

This clone was picked up one time. This rearrangement joins TRBV5-1 to TRBJ2-5; D possibly corresponds to TRBD1 (7 bases). Germline V gives CDR1 SGHRS, CDR2 YFSETQ. Trimming took 0 bases from V and 5 from J, leaving 11 bases between them. CDR3 length equals 14 residues. CDR3 region: CASSLEQGRETQYF. In DNA form, the CDR3 reads TGCGCCAGCAGCTTGGAACAGGGGAGGGAGACCCAGTACTTC.